The 28 T cell receptor beta chains below come from one sample, sequenced in a study of glioma-infiltrating T cells after dendritic cell vaccination (dated by TCRdb to the mid-2010s). Libraries were prepared through the immunoSEQ multiplex PCR assay. TCRdb holds this immuneACCESS table with in-frame rearrangements only. Some clones are missing; in checked studies, unresolved V genes explain under half, and the rest has no known cause. The sample data list 80,000 to 100,000 clones, and more than 70% of these were observed just once. The biggest ten clones account for roughly 5.5% of the sample. The time point label for this specimen denotes: after dendritic cell vaccination, including at tumor progression/relapse. The sequences come from blood, collected after dendritic cell vaccination. The receptors were gathered from a human donor with glioblastoma.

This sequence joins TRBV9 and TRBJ2-1; the match to TRBD2 covers 8 bases. The trim removed 0 bases at V and 8 bases at J, leaving 7 bases unmatched. The CDR3 contains 15 residues. Per germline, CDR1 SGDLS and CDR2 YYNGEE. DNA of the CDR3: TGTGCCAGCAGCGTAGCCCAGCGGGAGTGGGATGAGCAGTTCTTC. Its protein product is CASSVAQREWDEQFF.

The chain combines TRBV25-1 with TRBJ2-5; D is uncertain. The DNA end lines up better with TRBJ2-7; the J call may be wrong. The CDR3 covers 11 residues. Germline V gene sequence: CDR1 MGHDK, CDR2 SYGVNS. CDR3 bases: TGTGCCAGCAGTGAATACTACGAGCAGTACTTC. The encoded protein is CASSEYYEQYF.

This chain connects TRBV7-2 to TRBJ1-2; 12 positions agree with TRBD1. V lost 5 bases, J lost 7 bases, and 5 bases stayed unmatched. CDR3 length: 14 amino acids. Per germline, CDR1 SGHTA and CDR2 FQGNSA. The CDR3 protein is CASSRDRGQGGYTF. In nucleotides, the CDR3 is TGTGCCAGCAGCCGGGACAGGGGGCAGGGTGGCTACACCTTC.

V gene TRBV5-1 combines with J gene TRBJ2-1; TRBD1 matches at 10 bases. The CDR3 spans 18 residues. Germline lookup yields CDR1 SGHRS and CDR2 YFSETQ. V shed 1 base and J 3 bases; nucleotides not matched to a gene: 10. The CDR3 bases are TGCGCCAGCAGCTTGTTTGAGTTCGGGACAGGGGTCTACAATGAGCAGTTCTTC. Translation gives CASSLFEFGTGVYNEQFF.

The rearrangement joins TRBV20-1 to TRBJ1-4; D gene uncertain. The CDR3 consists of 11 residues. V lost 0 bases to trimming and J lost 7 bases, with 3 bases between them. The germline CDR1 and CDR2 sequences are DFQATT and SNEGSKA (reference sequence). The CDR3 nucleotides read TGCAGTGCTAGAGATAGTGAAAAACTGTTTTTT. Translation gives CSARDSEKLFF.

The chain recombines TRBV30 with TRBJ2-7; 8 nucleotides line up with TRBD1. This CDR3 contains 12 residues. Germline assignment: CDR1 GTSNPN and CDR2 SVGIG (reference sequence). Trimming at V came to 3 bases and at J to 7 bases, leaving 5 bases not matched to a gene. CDR3 in DNA: TGTGCCTGGAGCAGGGGGCCTCGGGAGCAGTACTTC. The encoded protein is CAWSRGPREQYF.

V usage is TRBV19 and J usage is TRBJ1-1; TRBD1 matches at 7 bases. This CDR3 region has 15 residues. Germline V gene sequence: CDR1 LNHDA, CDR2 SQIVND (reference sequence). Trimming removed 4 bases from V and 2 bases from J; junction bases left unmatched: 7. The CDR3 nucleotides are TGTGCCAGTAGTACTCGACAGGGTTTCAACACTGAAGCTTTCTTT. Translating gives CASSTRQGFNTEAFF.

The table lists this clone with a count of one. The chain recombines TRBV5-1 with TRBJ2-3, with 9 bases lining up with TRBD2. This CDR3 is built from 15 residues. Trimming took 3 bases from V and 1 from J; bases not matched to a gene: 3. CDR1 and CDR2 from the germline V gene are SGHRS and YFSETQ. CDR3 amino acids: CASSSRGGGTDTQYF. The CDR3 DNA reads TGCGCCAGCAGCTCGCGGGGGGGCGGCACAGATACGCAGTATTTT.

The CDR3 reads CASSGALQGGGYTF. The CDR3 DNA sequence: TGTGCCAGCAGTGGGGCTTTACAGGGCGGTGGCTACACCTTC. The rearrangement uses TRBV2 and TRBJ1-2; D is possibly TRBD1 (6 bases). With 4 bases removed from V and 7 bases from J, the gap between germline ends came to 16 bases. Germline assignment: CDR1 SNHLY and CDR2 FYNNEI. This CDR3 comprises 14 residues.

This chain connects TRBV6-4 to TRBJ1-1; D not resolved. CDR1 is MRHNA and CDR2 is SNTAGT in the germline V gene. V was pared by 3 bases and J by 3 bases, with 8 bases between. The CDR3 runs 13 residues. DNA of the CDR3: TGTGCCAGCAGTGATCAACTTTACACTGAAGCTTTCTTT. Amino acids: CASSDQLYTEAFF.

The CDR3, as DNA: TGTGCCAGCAGCTTAAATCTAGCGGCAAACTACAATGAGCAGTTCTTC. It is translated as CASSLNLAANYNEQFF. V and J are TRBV7-2 and TRBJ2-1, with 7 bases matching TRBD2. Trimming at V came to 2 bases and at J to 3 bases, leaving 7 bases not matched to a gene. This CDR3 contains 16 residues. Per the germline V gene, CDR1 is SGHTA and CDR2 is FQGNSA.

V usage is TRBV4-1 and J usage is TRBJ2-7; 11 nucleotides line up with TRBD2. This CDR3 spans 19 amino acids. The germline V gene encodes CDR1 MGHRA and CDR2 YSYEKL. V lost 1 base to trimming and J lost 3 bases; unmatched junction nucleotides: 14. The CDR3: CASSQATGTSGIVYYEQYF. CDR3 sequence (DNA): TGCGCCAGCAGCCAAGCTACCGGGACTAGCGGTATCGTCTACTACGAGCAGTACTTC.

The chain combines TRBV10-3 with TRBJ2-5; TRBD2 agrees at 12 bases. Germline values: CDR1 ENHRY, CDR2 SYGVKD. V gave up 4 bases and J gave up 2 bases; unmatched junction bases: 5. This CDR3 has 16 residues. The CDR3 protein is CAISGGLAGPQETQYF. In DNA form, the CDR3 reads TGTGCCATCAGTGGAGGACTAGCGGGGCCTCAAGAGACCCAGTACTTC.

The chain has TRBV7-9 and TRBJ2-1; 11 nucleotides agree with TRBD2. This CDR3 region has 16 residues. The J segment lost 2 bases and the V segment lost 5 bases, leaving 5 bases of the junction unmatched. The V gene's germline CDR1 is SEHNR and CDR2 FQNEAQ (reference sequence). CDR3 amino acids: CASSELAGVPYNEQFF. As DNA, the CDR3 is TGTGCCAGCAGCGAACTAGCGGGAGTCCCCTACAATGAGCAGTTCTTC.

This sequence joins TRBV6-6 and TRBJ2-7; D is uncertain. Between the trimmed V and J ends, which lost 6 bases and 0 bases, there was a span of 12 bases. Germline CDR1 reads MNHNY; CDR2 reads SVGAGI (reference sequence). The CDR3 runs to 14 residues. CDR3: CASSNRGGSYEQYF. The DNA of the CDR3 is TGTGCCAGCAGCAATAGAGGCGGCTCCTACGAGCAGTACTTC.

The rearrangement uses TRBV7-9 and TRBJ2-7; D is uncertain. The CDR3 is 16 residues long. The germline CDR1 and CDR2 sequences are SEHNR and FQNEAQ (reference sequence). V lost 5 bases and J lost 3, with 20 bases in between. The CDR3 nucleotides read TGTGCCAGCAGCCCGTCTGAATCGGTCTCCGTCTACGAGCAGTACTTC. It encodes CASSPSESVSVYEQYF.

This clone was found many times. The rearrangement joins TRBV6-1 to TRBJ2-7, with TRBD1 as a possible D gene (6 bases). Germline CDR1 MNHNS, CDR2 SASEGT. This CDR3 is built from 14 residues. Trimming removed 5 bases from V and 0 bases from J, with 11 bases in between. The CDR3 sequence is CASSPRTASYEQYF. Written as DNA, the CDR3 is TGTGCCAGCAGTCCACGGACAGCCTCCTACGAGCAGTACTTC.

The gene calls are TRBV12-5 and TRBJ1-2, with D unresolved. Trimming stripped 1 base from V and 5 bases from J, with 8 bases between. Germline lookup yields CDR1 LGHNT and CDR2 FRNRAP. The CDR3 is 13 residues long. The CDR3 coding sequence is TGTGCTAGTGGTTTGGAAAGGGAGTATGGCTACACCTTC. Encoded protein: CASGLEREYGYTF.

The V gene is TRBV7-8, the J gene TRBJ2-7; 7 nucleotides agree with TRBD1. Germline V gene data show CDR1 as SGHVS and CDR2 as FQNEAQ. The CDR3 contains 12 residues. V was pared by 4 bases and J by 7 bases, with 4 bases of the junction left unmatched. CDR3 sequence reads: CASSSYRGEQYF. The DNA for the CDR3 is TGTGCCAGCAGCTCCTACAGGGGAGAGCAGTACTTC.

This chain joins TRBV11-3 and TRBJ2-1; 11 bases map to TRBD2. The V gene end was trimmed by 2 bases and the J gene end by 3 bases; junction bases not matched to a gene: 0. The length of the CDR3 is 15 residues. Germline CDR1 and CDR2: SGHNT and YENEEA. Here the CDR3 reads CASSLTSGSYNEQFF. The CDR3 coding sequence is TGTGCCAGCAGCTTAACTAGCGGGAGCTACAATGAGCAGTTCTTC.

This chain connects TRBV25-1 to TRBJ2-2; D is unresolved. CDR1 is MGHDK, CDR2 SYGVNS, per germline. V shed 1 base and J shed 2 bases, with 14 bases lying between them. This CDR3 is built from 17 residues. The CDR3 DNA follows: TGTGCCAGCAGTGAATCGAGTCTCATAATAAACACCGGGGAGCTGTTTTTT. It is translated as CASSESSLIINTGELFF.

The chain couples TRBV2 to TRBJ2-2, with D possibly TRBD1 on 6 matching bases. This CDR3 is built from 15 residues. Germline loops: CDR1 SNHLY, CDR2 FYNNEI. V lost 3 bases and J 5 bases, leaving 13 bases between the germline ends. The CDR3 here is CASSETPQGTGELFF. CDR3 coding DNA: TGTGCCAGCAGTGAGACCCCTCAGGGGACCGGGGAGCTGTTTTTT.

This chain links TRBV5-8 with TRBJ2-2, with D hard to call. Germline values: CDR1 SGHTS, CDR2 YDEGEE. V lost 3 bases and J lost 4, with 4 bases in between. The CDR3 loop spans 12 amino acids. This chain's CDR3 is CASSSFTGELFF. CDR3 in DNA: TGTGCCAGCAGCTCTTTCACCGGGGAGCTGTTTTTT.

This clone was seen only a few times. The chain has TRBV5-4 and TRBJ2-1; TRBD2 agrees at 7 bases. Germline V gene sequence: CDR1 SGHNT, CDR2 YYREEE (reference sequence). V lost 6 bases to trimming and J lost 8 bases; unmatched junction nucleotides: 17. The length of the CDR3 is 16 residues. CDR3 sequence reads: CASTPGIAGDTDEQFF. CDR3 coding DNA: TGTGCCAGCACCCCCGGGATTGCGGGAGATACGGATGAGCAGTTCTTC.

This chain uses TRBV2 with TRBJ2-5; 13 bases map to TRBD2. The CDR3 consists of 15 residues. The germline V gene has CDR1 SNHLY and CDR2 FYNNEI. V lost 7 bases, J lost 1 base, and 3 bases stayed unmatched. Here the CDR3 reads CASKGLAGAQETQYF. CDR3 DNA: TGTGCCAGCAAAGGACTAGCGGGAGCCCAAGAGACCCAGTACTTC. The full variable domain, with the rest looked up from reference TRBV2 and TRBJ2-5, is EPEVTQTPSHQVTQMGQEVILRCVPISNHLYFYWYRQILGQKVEFLVSFYNNEISEKSEIFDDQFSVERPDGSNFTLKIRSTKLEDSAMYFCASKGLAGAQETQYFGPGTRLLVL.

The V call is TRBV2, the J call TRBJ2-2, with a possible D match to TRBD1 (6 bases). CDR1 and CDR2 from the germline V gene are SNHLY and FYNNEI. CDR3 size: 15 residues. V lost 4 bases and J lost 1, with 10 bases in between. CDR3 residues: CASSGNRVNTGELFF. The CDR3 DNA is TGTGCCAGCAGTGGGAACAGGGTGAACACCGGGGAGCTGTTTTTT.

V is TRBV18 and J is TRBJ1-1; TRBD1 aligns across 10 bases. There are 16 residues in the CDR3. With V trimmed by 0 bases and J by 3 bases, 4 bases remained unmatched. CDR1 and CDR2 (germline): KGHSH, LQKENI. CDR3 loop: CASSPPRDRGHTEAFF. CDR3 DNA: TGTGCCAGCTCACCACCCCGGGACAGGGGACACACTGAAGCTTTCTTT.

The chain is built from TRBV28 and TRBJ1-1; 12 positions match TRBD1. The CDR3 runs to 15 residues. With V trimmed by 0 bases and J by 10 bases, 6 bases remained unmatched. Germline V gene data show CDR1 as MDHEN and CDR2 as SYDVKM. DNA of the CDR3: TGTGCCAGCAGTTTATGGGGACAGGGGGCAACGATAGCTTTCTTT. Translating gives CASSLWGQGATIAFF.